The 22 T cell receptor beta chains below all came from one sample that was sequenced in a study of blood T cell repertoires in COVID-19. Assay: immunoSEQ multiplex PCR; the TCRdb copy retains only in-frame clones and omits some. In the table there are more than 250,000 clones, 88% of which are singletons. What was sequenced was PBMCs or T cells enriched from blood (not recorded which). The receptors shown here come from a middle-aged woman with acute COVID-19.

The J gene is TRBJ2-2, the V gene TRBV7-3; the D gene is possibly TRBD1 (6 bases). Germline-derived CDR1 and CDR2 are SGHTA and FQGTGA. This CDR3 is built from 18 residues. V was trimmed by 1 base and J by 5 bases, leaving 20 bases between them. The CDR3 is CASSLMVQQGPLTGELFF. The CDR3 region has the DNA TGTGCCAGCAGCTTAATGGTGCAGCAGGGGCCCCTGACCGGGGAGCTGTTTTTT.

This clone has just one count. This chain joins TRBV5-1 and TRBJ1-2; 7 nucleotides align to TRBD1. Germline loops: CDR1 SGHRS, CDR2 YFSETQ. J gave up 7 bases and V 3 bases, and 15 bases lay outside the gene matches. The CDR3 runs 16 residues. The chain's CDR3 is CASSSTGTDINGGYTF. CDR3 coding DNA: TGCGCCAGCAGCTCGACCGGGACAGACATTAACGGTGGCTACACCTTC. The whole variable domain, remainder taken from reference TRBV5-1 and TRBJ1-2, is KAGVTQTPRYLIKTRGQQVTLSCSPISGHRSVSWYQQTPGQGLQFLFEYFSETQRNKGNFPGRFSGRQFSNSRSEMNVSTLELGDSALYLCASSSTGTDINGGYTFGSGTRLTVV.

CDR3 amino acids: CATSSAWGEQPQHF. In DNA form, the CDR3 reads TGTGCCACCAGCAGTGCTTGGGGGGAACAGCCCCAGCATTTT. The chain carries TRBV15 and TRBJ1-5; the D gene is possibly TRBD1 (5 bases). The CDR3 spans 14 residues. V was shortened by 3 bases and J by 7 bases, with 13 bases between the two germline ends. From germline, CDR1 is LNHNV and CDR2 YYDKDF (reference sequence).

The chain is built from TRBV7-2 and TRBJ1-6, with TRBD1 matching over 7 bases. This CDR3 has 15 amino acids. With V trimmed by 3 bases and J by 8 bases, 7 bases remained unmatched. Germline V lookup: CDR1 SGHTA, CDR2 FQGNSA. The CDR3 coding sequence is TGTGCCAGCAGCTTGGGCAGGGGGTCGTATTCACCCCTCCACTTT. Translated: CASSLGRGSYSPLHF.

The chain carries TRBV6-6 and TRBJ2-7; 8 nucleotides align to TRBD2. Trimming took 0 bases from V and 6 from J; bases not matched to a gene: 4. There are 14 residues in the CDR3. CDR1 is MNHNY and CDR2 is SVGAGI in the germline V gene (reference sequence). CDR3 in amino acids: CASSYSREGGEQYV. The CDR3 DNA sequence: TGTGCCAGCAGTTACTCCCGGGAGGGCGGCGAGCAGTACGTC.

The chain employs TRBV18 and TRBJ1-2; 9 bases map to TRBD1. The V gene end was trimmed by 6 bases and the J gene end by 7 bases; junction bases not matched to a gene: 9. From germline, CDR1 is KGHSH and CDR2 LQKENI. The CDR3 has 14 residues. This CDR3 reads CASSPRQGVRGYTF. CDR3 bases: TGTGCCAGCTCTCCCCGACAGGGGGTCCGTGGCTACACCTTC.

The genes are TRBV2 and TRBJ1-4; TRBD1 agrees at 8 bases. The CDR3 length is 14 residues. The trim removed 4 bases at V and 7 bases at J, leaving 5 bases unmatched. The germline V gene encodes CDR1 SNHLY and CDR2 FYNNEI. The CDR3 is CASSGMTGVEKLFF. In nucleotides, the CDR3 is TGTGCCAGCAGTGGGATGACAGGGGTTGAAAAACTGTTTTTT. The variable domain in full, with the rest retrieved from reference TRBV2 and TRBJ1-4, is EPEVTQTPSHQVTQMGQEVILRCVPISNHLYFYWYRQILGQKVEFLVSFYNNEISEKSEIFDDQFSVERPDGSNFTLKIRSTKLEDSAMYFCASSGMTGVEKLFFGSGTQLSVL.

V usage is TRBV5-1 and J usage is TRBJ2-3; 13 nucleotides match TRBD2. CDR3 size: 16 residues. J gave up 4 bases and V 2 bases, and 4 bases lay outside the gene matches. Looked up from germline, CDR1 is SGHRS and CDR2 is YFSETQ. The DNA of the CDR3 is TGCGCCAGCAGCTTTGGACTAGCGGGAGAGGCAGATACGCAGTATTTT. Encoded protein: CASSFGLAGEADTQYF.

The gene calls are TRBV2 and TRBJ1-6, with TRBD1 identical over 10 bases. In germline, CDR1 is SNHLY, CDR2 FYNNEI. Trimming removed 7 bases from V and 9 bases from J; junction bases left unmatched: 9. This CDR3 region has 15 residues. For the CDR3, the DNA is TGTGCCAGCACCGGGACAGGGGCAGATTTTTCACCCCTCCACTTT. It encodes CASTGTGADFSPLHF. The entire variable domain, with the rest obtained from reference TRBV2 and TRBJ1-6, is as follows: EPEVTQTPSHQVTQMGQEVILRCVPISNHLYFYWYRQILGQKVEFLVSFYNNEISEKSEIFDDQFSVERPDGSNFTLKIRSTKLEDSAMYFCASTGTGADFSPLHFGNGTRLTVT.

In this sample, this clone turned up a few times. The rearrangement links TRBV2 to TRBJ1-5, with TRBD1 as a possible D gene (5 bases). This CDR3 has 13 residues. Germline V gene sequence: CDR1 SNHLY, CDR2 FYNNEI. V was pared by 3 bases and J by 9 bases, with 12 bases between. CDR3 in amino acids: CASSEGPGGPQHF. CDR3 sequence (DNA): TGTGCCAGCAGTGAGGGGCCGGGTGGGCCCCAGCATTTT. The full variable domain, rest sourced from reference TRBV2 and TRBJ1-5, is EPEVTQTPSHQVTQMGQEVILRCVPISNHLYFYWYRQILGQKVEFLVSFYNNEISEKSEIFDDQFSVERPDGSNFTLKIRSTKLEDSAMYFCASSEGPGGPQHFGDGTRLSIL.

The V gene is TRBV19, the J gene TRBJ1-5; D gene uncertain. The germline V gene encodes CDR1 LNHDA and CDR2 SQIVND (reference sequence). The CDR3 is 12 amino acids. V was clipped by 4 bases and J by 8 bases, with 9 bases between them. The CDR3 DNA reads as TGTGCCAGTAGTAGGAACCAGGAGCCCCAGCATTTT. Translating gives CASSRNQEPQHF.

The chain joins TRBV20-1 to TRBJ2-7; TRBD2 is a possible D gene (5 bases). V was clipped by 6 bases and J by 3 bases, with 6 bases between them. The CDR3 sequence is 10 residues long. Germline CDR1 is DFQATT and CDR2 is SNEGSKA (reference sequence). The CDR3 loop is CSARVYEQYV. The CDR3 DNA follows: TGCAGTGCGAGGGTCTACGAGCAGTACGTC.

The CDR3 here is CASADRGYGYTF. The DNA for the CDR3 is TGTGCCAGCGCAGACAGGGGCTATGGCTACACCTTC. The chain joins TRBV3-1 (or the pseudogene TRBV3-2) to TRBJ1-2, with TRBD1 matching over 8 bases. The length of the CDR3 is 12 residues. Unmatched junction bases numbered 3, after V lost 8 bases and J lost 4 bases. Germline V gene data show CDR1 as LGHDT and CDR2 as YNNKEL (reference sequence).

The chain links TRBV12-5 to TRBJ1-5, with no clear D. In germline, CDR1 is LGHNT, CDR2 FRNRAP. Trimming removed 5 bases from V and 3 bases from J, with 5 bases in between. CDR3 length: 12 residues. CDR3: CASGEINQPQHF. The DNA for the CDR3 is TGTGCTAGTGGTGAGATCAATCAGCCCCAGCATTTT.

Of note for this clone: This specimen includes other DNA sequences encoding the same CDR3. The genes are TRBV12-3 or TRBV12-4 and TRBJ2-5; 8 nucleotides match TRBD1. V lost 5 bases, J lost 5 bases, and 4 bases stayed unmatched. This CDR3 spans 13 amino acids. CDR3: CASSLGQGETQYF. DNA for the CDR3: TGTGCCAGCAGTCTCGGACAGGGTGAGACCCAGTACTTC.

The V call is TRBV30, the J call TRBJ1-3; possibly TRBD1 for D (5 bases). CDR1 and CDR2 from the germline V gene are GTSNPN and SVGIG (reference sequence). There are 14 residues in the CDR3. Trimming removed 0 bases at V and 4 bases at J, with 10 bases between. CDR3 sequence reads: CAWSVAGVGNTIYF. CDR3 in DNA: TGTGCCTGGAGTGTAGCGGGGGTCGGAAACACCATATATTTT.

Here the CDR3 DNA reads TGTGCCAGCAGTAAAATCACGAGCTACGAGCAGTACTTC. As protein: CASSKITSYEQYF. V gene TRBV12-3 or TRBV12-4 combines with J gene TRBJ2-7; D unclear. Trimming cost V 5 bases and J 3 bases, with 11 bases left between them. The CDR3 covers 13 residues.

To note about this clone: At one of its ends the junction is not consistent with the germline gene, which may arise from a read error. The V call is TRBV6-5, the J call TRBJ2-7, with a tentative D call TRBD2 (5 bases). Per the germline V gene, CDR1 is MNHEY and CDR2 is SVGAGI. The CDR3 runs to 12 residues. In DNA, the CDR3 is TGTGCCAACAGTTACTCTGGAGGCGAGCAGTACTTC. Translating it yields CANSYSGGEQYF.

About this clone itself: An end of the junction differs from the germline gene, which may be a read error. The genes are TRBV7-9 and TRBJ1-1; no clear D. Germline CDR1 is SEHNR and CDR2 is FQNEAQ (reference sequence). This CDR3 is built from 16 residues. CDR3 in DNA: TGTGCCAGCAGCAGAAATAGCAGAGAGGTGAACACTGAAGCCTTCTTT. Translation gives CASSRNSREVNTEAFF.

V and J are TRBV29-1 and TRBJ1-3; 7 bases align to TRBD1. Germline CDR1 is SQVTM and CDR2 is ANQGSEA. The CDR3 covers 14 residues. V trimming: 5 bases; J trimming: 0 bases; junction bases outside the gene matches: 4. CDR3 DNA: TGCAGCGTTTGGACAGGTCTCTCTGGAAACACCATATATTTT. Translated: CSVWTGLSGNTIYF.

The chain links TRBV2 to TRBJ1-1; D gene unclear. The V end lost 4 bases, the J end lost 4 bases, and 10 bases lay between the germline ends. This CDR3 region has 13 residues. CDR1 is SNHLY, CDR2 FYNNEI, per germline. CDR3 DNA sequence: TGTGCCAGCAGTGTGAGGGTTGGCACTGAAGCTTTCTTT. Translated: CASSVRVGTEAFF.

The chain couples TRBV27 to TRBJ1-4, with 9 bases fitting TRBD1. V lost 7 bases and J lost 6; bases outside the gene matches: 15. This CDR3 spans 17 amino acids. Germline V lookup: CDR1 MNHEY, CDR2 SMNVEV (reference sequence). The CDR3 sequence: CASTPLATGGEDEKLFF. The CDR3 region has the DNA TGTGCCAGCACCCCTTTGGCAACAGGGGGCGAAGATGAAAAACTGTTTTTT.